The 4 T cell receptor beta chains presented below share a single source sample, sequenced in a study of beta chain features in type 1 diabetes. Overall study findings and caveats: Moderate but significant shortening of TCRB CDR3s was recorded in all four CD4+ subsets from Type 1 diabetes patients.

Reverse transcription of all isolated RNA meant that expressed TCRB transcripts were sequenced. Measured with immunoSEQ multiplex PCR; TCRdb has only the in-frame clones, and not every one. The sample lists hundreds of thousands of clones; over 11% were seen once. No cognate antigen is known for these TCRs. The sample comprised naive CD4+ T cells from blood. These receptors all stem from a man aged 18 to 30 with type 1 diabetes.

This clone turned up a few times. The V and J genes are TRBV19 and TRBJ2-1, with a tentative D call TRBD2 (5 bases). CDR1 and CDR2 from the germline V gene are LNHDA and SQIVND (reference sequence). This CDR3 comprises 16 residues. Trimming took off 11 bases at V and 0 bases at J, with 20 bases between the two ends. CDR3 in amino acids: CASSSVGASSYNEQFF. CDR3 nucleotides: TGTGCCTCCAGCTCGGTGGGAGCGTCCTCCTACAATGAGCAGTTCTTC.

The genes are TRBV29-1 and TRBJ2-7; tentative D call: TRBD2 (5 bases). This CDR3 has 14 residues. Trimming removed 6 bases at V and 1 base at J, with 16 bases between. Germline CDR1 and CDR2: SQVTM and ANQGSEA. In nucleotides, the CDR3 is TGCAGCGTGAGCGGACTCCCCGTATCCTACGAGCAGTACTTC. Its translation: CSVSGLPVSYEQYF.

On this clone itself: The identical CDR3 is also encoded by other nucleotide sequences in the sample. The rearrangement joins TRBV30 to TRBJ2-5; D remains ambiguous. V lost 2 bases and J 5 bases, leaving 6 bases between the germline ends. The CDR3 is made up of 11 amino acids. Germline CDR1 and CDR2: GTSNPN and SVGIG (reference sequence). The CDR3 region has the DNA TGTGCCTGGAGTTCCCGGGAGACCCAGTACTTC. It translates to CAWSSRETQYF.

This clone was observed a handful of times. The genes are TRBV7-2 and TRBJ1-5; D call uncertain. This CDR3 contains 14 residues. CDR1 and CDR2 from the germline V gene are SGHTA and FQGNSA. V was pared by 5 bases and J by 1 base, with 9 bases between. The CDR3 coding sequence is TGTGCCAGCAGCGCACAGTCCAGCAATCAGCCCCAGCATTTT. Translated, it gives CASSAQSSNQPQHF.